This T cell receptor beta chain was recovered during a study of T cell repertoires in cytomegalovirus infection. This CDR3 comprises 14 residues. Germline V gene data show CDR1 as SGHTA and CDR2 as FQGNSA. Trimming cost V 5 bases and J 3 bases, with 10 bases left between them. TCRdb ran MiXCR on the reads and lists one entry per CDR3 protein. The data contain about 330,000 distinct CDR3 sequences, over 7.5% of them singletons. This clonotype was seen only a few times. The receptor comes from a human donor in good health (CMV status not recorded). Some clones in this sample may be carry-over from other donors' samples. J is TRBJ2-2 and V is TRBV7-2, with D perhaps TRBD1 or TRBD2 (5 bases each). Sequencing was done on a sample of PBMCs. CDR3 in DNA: TGTGCCAGCAGCCCCGGGACCCACACCGGGGAGCTGTTTTTT. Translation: CASSPGTHTGELFF.